Listed here is a single T cell receptor (beta chain). Its antigen is undetermined. Following 10 days of culture, CD4+ T cells were isolated. V lost 1 base, J lost 3 bases, and 6 bases lay in between. This CDR3 contains 13 residues. Germline lookup yields CDR1 LNHDA and CDR2 SQIVND (reference sequence). This entry comes from a study of vaccination effects on CD4 cells after COVID-19. Looking at the study overall: Antigen-specific CD4+ T cells expanded by the ViraFEST assay with viral peptide pools were then sequenced.

Profiling relied on immunoSEQ multiplex PCR, and the TCRdb table lists in-frame clones only, not all of them. The sample yields under 50,000 clones, around 76% seen once. The chain has TRBV19 and TRBJ1-1; possible D gene TRBD1, 5 bases. The TCR was taken from a human donor who had a prior SARS-CoV-2 infection. The source material was CD4+ T cells from PBMCs cultured without peptide, sampled before COVID-19 vaccination. The CDR3 is CASSIARDTEAFF. The CDR3 bases are TGTGCCAGTAGTATAGCCAGGGACACTGAAGCTTTCTTT.